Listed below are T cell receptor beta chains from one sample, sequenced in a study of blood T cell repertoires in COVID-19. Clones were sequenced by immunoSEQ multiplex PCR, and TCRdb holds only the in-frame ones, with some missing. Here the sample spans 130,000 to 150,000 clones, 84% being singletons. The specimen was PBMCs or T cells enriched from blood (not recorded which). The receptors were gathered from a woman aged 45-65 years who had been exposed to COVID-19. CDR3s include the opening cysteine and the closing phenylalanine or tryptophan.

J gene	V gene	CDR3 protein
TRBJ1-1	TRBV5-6	CASSSGVSFNTEAFF
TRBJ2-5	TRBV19	CASSTTGQQETQYF
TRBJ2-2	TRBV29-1	CSVEDRANTGELFF
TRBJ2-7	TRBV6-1	CASSEGPQRYF
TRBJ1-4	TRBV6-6	CASSYMSEKLFF
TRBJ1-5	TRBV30	CAWSVSGSNQPQHF
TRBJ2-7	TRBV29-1	CSVEDYGLAGSEQYF
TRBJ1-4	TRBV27	CASGTGTGNEKLFF
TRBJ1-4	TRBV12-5	CASGLGQGGEKLFF
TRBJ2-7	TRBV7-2	CASSTPGTGSSYEQYF
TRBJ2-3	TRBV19	CASSIMGLGDTQYF
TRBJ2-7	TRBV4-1	CASSQDRTSGGPSYEQYF
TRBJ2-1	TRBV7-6	CASTPFEMSGNEQFF
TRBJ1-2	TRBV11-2	CASSPKGQGASGYTF
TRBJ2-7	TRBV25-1	CATVRGGRYEQYF
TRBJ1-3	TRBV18	CASSPLGTAVSGNTIYF
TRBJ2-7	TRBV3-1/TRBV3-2	CASSHPGTGGSVSYEQYF
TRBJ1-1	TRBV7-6	CASSLAGAGGSRNTEAFF
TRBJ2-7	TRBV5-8	CASSPSGGGGGHEQYF
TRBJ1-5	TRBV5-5	CASSLSQLIGNQPQHF
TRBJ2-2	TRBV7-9	CASSTWRTGELFF
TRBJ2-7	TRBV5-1	CASSPRVAGEAEQYF
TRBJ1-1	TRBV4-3	CASSQGGGAEAFF
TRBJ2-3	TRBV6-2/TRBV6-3	CASSSLKRGTTTDTQYF
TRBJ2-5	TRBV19	CASSIVGGAQETQYF
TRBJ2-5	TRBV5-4	CASSVLTRLETQYF
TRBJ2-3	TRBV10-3	CAISERRGGSTDTQYF
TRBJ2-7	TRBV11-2	CASSLESLSYEQYF
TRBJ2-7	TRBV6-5	CASSYDRNYEQYF
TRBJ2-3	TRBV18	CASSVGSGTDTQYF
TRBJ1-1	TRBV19	CASSGQPVAEAFF
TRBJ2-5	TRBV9	CASSASGGNIQETQYF
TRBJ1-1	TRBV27	CASSLWLPGMNTEAFF
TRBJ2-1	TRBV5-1	CASSLLGDNEQFF
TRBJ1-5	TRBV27	CASRRQGDAQPQHF
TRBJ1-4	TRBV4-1	CASSQDIASGNEKLFF
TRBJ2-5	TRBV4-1	CASSQEATRTGYQETQYF
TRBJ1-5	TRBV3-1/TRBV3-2	CASSQDGRQNQPQHF
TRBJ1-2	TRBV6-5	CASSSLGGNYGYTF
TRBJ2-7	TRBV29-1	CSVWTGMDYEQYF
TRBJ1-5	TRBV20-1	CSASIGFGGAGNQPQHF
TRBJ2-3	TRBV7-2	CASSVASGSTDTQYF
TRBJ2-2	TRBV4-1	CASTPREDGRSGELFF
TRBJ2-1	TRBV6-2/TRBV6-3	CASSSHPSGSRYNEQFF
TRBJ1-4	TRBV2	CASFRRGPLTGATNEKLFF
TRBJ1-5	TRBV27	CASNPSGGARQPQHF
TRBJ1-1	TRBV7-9	CASKGQGVNTEAFF
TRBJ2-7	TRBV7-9	CASREGQGVHEQYF
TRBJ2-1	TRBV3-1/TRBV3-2	CASSQAGTSGPSSYNEQFF
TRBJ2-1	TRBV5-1	CASSPPLAGGNNEQFF
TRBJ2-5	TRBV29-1	CSVGGLGKETQYF
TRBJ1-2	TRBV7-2	CASSPQGGYGYTF
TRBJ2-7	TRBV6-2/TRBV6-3	CASSSGFNPSSYEQYF